Detailed here is one TCR beta chain. This CDR3 has 18 amino acids. With V trimmed by 4 bases and J by 4 bases, 11 bases remained unmatched. The germline CDR1 and CDR2 sequences are SGHAT and FQNNGV. The assay was immunoSEQ multiplex PCR, and TCRdb's table has in-frame clones only and misses some. The sample has roughly 51,000 clones, around 94% seen once; the top ten hold 5.5%. The data were obtained in a study of T cell changes during pregnancy in multiple sclerosis. The chain carries TRBV11-2 and TRBJ2-2, with 11 nucleotides matching TRBD2. The sample here was CD8+ T cells from peripheral blood mononuclear cells, taken before pregnancy. The clonotype comes from a female donor with multiple sclerosis, enrolled in a pregnancy study. The CDR3 DNA sequence: TGTGCCAGCAGCTCCCTGACTAGCGGGGTAATGGGCACCGGGGAGCTGTTTTTT. It is translated as CASSSLTSGVMGTGELFF. Supplemented by reference TRBV11-2 and TRBJ2-2, the full variable domain reads EAGVAQSPRYKIIEKRQSVAFWCNPISGHATLYWYQQILGQGPKLLIQFQNNGVVDDSQLPKDRFSAERLKGVDSTLKIQPAKLEDSAVYLCASSSLTSGVMGTGELFFGEGSRLTVL.